This TCR beta chain was obtained from a study of cytomegalovirus exposure and HLA in healthy donors. Primers included in the PCR were 60 Vbeta and 13 Jbeta primers. Assay used: immunoSEQ multiplex PCR; TCRdb lists only in-frame clones, some missing. The sample yields 75,000 to 90,000 clones, less than 85% seen once. Sequenced input: PBMCs. The TCR was taken from a man aged 35 to 55 in good health and CMV-seropositive.

DNA for the CDR3: TGTGCCAGTAGCCGGGACAGGGGGGCTCGAAAACTGTTTTTT. It translates to CASSRDRGARKLFF. The gene calls are TRBV19 and TRBJ1-4; the match to TRBD1 covers 11 bases. CDR1 and CDR2 from the germline V gene are LNHDA and SQIVND (reference sequence). The CDR3 totals 14 residues. J lost 10 bases, V lost 6 bases, and 7 bases had no gene match.